This passage covers 10 T cell receptor beta chains from one sample sequenced in a study of molecular identifiers for immune sequencing clone quantification. TCRdb re-derived calls from the PCR reads in MiXCR, one entry per CDR3 protein. The sample has some 320,000 distinct CDR3 sequences, roughly a fifth seen once. The sequenced sample consisted of naive CD8+ T cells from blood, with Jurkat cell RNA spiked in. The subset was: FACS-sorted CD8+CD4-CCR7+CD45RA+ naive T cells. These receptors all come from a human donor in good health. Some libraries in this study had Jurkat cell RNA spiked in.

This clonotype was seen ten or more times. For the CDR3, the DNA is TGTGCCAGCAGTATGATCGGCTACGAGCAGTACTTC. As protein: CASSMIGYEQYF. The chain has TRBV25-1 and TRBJ2-7; D gene unclear. Trimming left V 5 bases short and J 3 bases short, with 8 bases between. The CDR3 covers 12 residues. Germline assignment: CDR1 MGHDK and CDR2 SYGVNS.

This clonotype was detected ten times or more. The V and J genes are TRBV13 and TRBJ2-1, with a possible D match to TRBD1 (5 bases). V was trimmed by 2 bases and J by 6 bases, leaving 14 bases between them. CDR3 length: 15 residues. In germline, CDR1 is PRHDT, CDR2 FYEKMQ (reference sequence). CDR3 nucleotides: TGTGCCAGCAGCTTAAAGGGGCTGTTTGGCAATGAGCAGTTCTTC. Encoded protein: CASSLKGLFGNEQFF.

This clonotype has just a few counts. The rearrangement links TRBV5-4 to TRBJ2-7; D tentatively reads TRBD1 or TRBD2 (5 bases each). V was pared by 4 bases and J by 3 bases, with 11 bases between. The germline V gene has CDR1 SGHNT and CDR2 YYREEE (reference sequence). The CDR3 contains 13 residues. CDR3 region: CASSAGTLYEQYF. The CDR3 nucleotides are TGTGCCAGCAGCGCCGGGACCCTCTACGAGCAGTACTTC.

With regard to this clonotype: A much more abundant neighbour one base away suggests this may be a read error. CDR3 nucleotides: TGTGCCAGCAGCCCCTGGGACAGCTACGAGCAGCACTTC. Its protein is CASSPWDSYEQHF. The J gene is TRBJ2-7, the V gene TRBV11-2; 7 nucleotides line up with TRBD1. The CDR3 has 13 residues. CDR1 is SGHAT, CDR2 FQNNGV, per germline.

The J gene is TRBJ2-3, the V gene TRBV11-3, with 12 bases fitting TRBD2. V gave up 5 bases and J gave up 0 bases; unmatched junction bases: 6. This CDR3 has 17 residues. Germline V gene data show CDR1 as SGHNT and CDR2 as YENEEA. The CDR3 DNA is TGTGCCAGCAGCCCCCCGACTAGCGGGGGTAGCACAGATACGCAGTATTTT. Translation: CASSPPTSGGSTDTQYF.

The rearrangement joins TRBV3-1 to TRBJ2-5; D is uncertain. This CDR3 comprises 12 residues. The germline V gene has CDR1 LGHDT and CDR2 YNNKEL (reference sequence). V lost 0 bases and J lost 3, with 2 bases in between. CDR3 sequence (DNA): TGTGCCAGCAGCCAAGAGGAAGAGACCCAGTACTTC. Translating gives CASSQEEETQYF.

This clonotype has a handful of counts. The chain employs TRBV6-2 or TRBV6-3 and TRBJ2-2; TRBD1 is a possible D gene (6 bases). This CDR3 contains 15 residues. Germline-derived CDR1 and CDR2 are MNHEY and SVGEGT. V was pared by 7 bases and J by 6 bases, with 18 bases between. CDR3 sequence (DNA): TGTGCCAGCAACCGACAGGCCTTGAGGCCCGGGGAGCTGTTTTTT. Translation gives CASNRQALRPGELFF.

This clonotype appeared many times. This chain links TRBV5-1 with TRBJ1-1, with D possibly TRBD1 on 5 matching bases. This CDR3 spans 16 amino acids. The germline V gene has CDR1 SGHRS and CDR2 YFSETQ. Between the trimmed V and J ends, which lost 2 bases and 1 base, there was a span of 15 bases. CDR3 DNA sequence: TGCGCCAGCAGCTTTTCGGGGCCCGAGGGGAACACTGAAGCTTTCTTT. This translates into CASSFSGPEGNTEAFF.

With regard to this clonotype: A much larger clone sits a single nucleotide away, making a read error possible. V is TRBV5-1 and J is TRBJ1-1, with 9 bases matching TRBD1. The CDR3 consists of 14 residues. The germline CDR1 and CDR2 sequences are SGHRS and YFSETQ. Written as DNA, the CDR3 is TGCGCCAGCAGCATTCCCGGGACAGGGATGGAAGCTTCCTTT. This gives the protein CASSIPGTGMEASF.

This clonotype was picked up many times. The chain carries TRBV7-8 and TRBJ1-5; TRBD1 matches at 7 bases. J was trimmed by 6 bases and V by 5 bases; bases with no gene match: 10. CDR1 is SGHVS, CDR2 FQNEAQ, per germline. This CDR3 region has 15 residues. The CDR3 sequence is CASSLDREEGQPQHF. CDR3 coding DNA: TGTGCCAGCAGCCTAGACAGGGAAGAGGGTCAGCCCCAGCATTTT.